The next 32 T cell receptor beta chains were all read from a single sample in a study of breast tumors, draining lymph nodes, adjacent tissues. TCRdb passed the multiplex PCR reads through MiXCR, listing each CDR3 protein once. The profile shows about 130,000 distinct CDR3 sequences, 21% of them singletons. Breast cancer patients provided tissue from their axillary draining lymph nodes. Sequenced: axillary lymph node tissue. The source is a female donor with breast cancer. Some clones in this sample may be carry-over from other donors' samples.

This clonotype was seen a handful of times. A read error is possible here, since a much larger clone lies one base away. The V gene is TRBV10-3, the J gene TRBJ2-1; 14 bases are a match to TRBD2. With V trimmed by 6 bases and J by 8 bases, 9 bases remained unmatched. CDR3 size: 16 residues. CDR1 and CDR2 (germline): ENHRY, SYGVKD. CDR3 in DNA: TGTGCCATCAGCGGCCGACTAGCGGGAGGGGCGGATGAGCAGTTCTTC. Translating it yields CAISGRLAGGADEQFF.

This clonotype came up once. The V and J genes are TRBV20-1 and TRBJ1-6; D call uncertain. CDR1 is DFQATT and CDR2 is SNEGSKA in the germline V gene (reference sequence). The CDR3 totals 15 residues. V shed 2 bases and J shed 9 bases, with 17 bases lying between them. The DNA for the CDR3 is TGCAGTGCTAGACGGGGTGAGATGGAAATTTCACCCCTCCACTTT. This translates into CSARRGEMEISPLHF.

With respect to this clonotype: A read error may explain this, as a much larger clone is one base away. This sequence joins TRBV7-9 and TRBJ2-2; 7 nucleotides agree with TRBD2. There are 18 residues in the CDR3. Germline values: CDR1 SEHNR, CDR2 FQNEAQ (reference sequence). The CDR3 loop reads CASSSLAVHQRGAGEPFF. As DNA, the CDR3 is TGTGCCAGCAGCTCGCTAGCGGTCCATCAGAGAGGGGCCGGGGAGCCGTTTTTT.

This clonotype was observed many times. The chain has TRBV27 and TRBJ1-2; 9 nucleotides match TRBD1. CDR3 length: 14 amino acids. Germline V gene sequence: CDR1 MNHEY, CDR2 SMNVEV (reference sequence). V trimming: 0 bases; J trimming: 8 bases; junction bases outside the gene matches: 4. CDR3 nucleotide sequence: TGTGCCAGCAGTTTATCTGCCGGGACAGGGGGCTACACCTTC. Translation: CASSLSAGTGGYTF.

This clonotype occurred many times. The chain carries TRBV12-3 or TRBV12-4 and TRBJ2-5; tentative D call: TRBD1 (5 bases). This CDR3 has 13 amino acids. Trimming took 2 bases from V and 4 from J, leaving 8 bases between them. The CDR3 DNA is TGTGCCAGCAGTTTACTTAGGGGAGAGACCCAGTACTTC. Translation: CASSLLRGETQYF.

This clonotype was seen ten or more times. This chain links TRBV29-1 with TRBJ1-2; D gene unclear. The CDR3 length is 13 residues. Germline-derived CDR1 and CDR2 are SQVTM and ANQGSEA. Trimming took off 3 bases at V and 2 bases at J, with 10 bases between the two ends. The CDR3 sequence: CSVDSTRNYGYTF. The CDR3 coding sequence is TGCAGCGTTGACAGTACCAGAAACTATGGCTACACCTTC.

Comment on this clonotype: A much larger clone differs from this one at a single base, so this may be a read error. This chain uses TRBV6-5 with TRBJ2-1; no clear D. The V end was cut by 2 bases, the J end by 4 bases, with 21 bases between. The CDR3 runs to 18 residues. Germline CDR1 is MNHEY and CDR2 is SVGAGI. This CDR3 reads CASSYTNFPRASYNEQFF. DNA for the CDR3: TGTGCCAGCAGTTACACCAACTTCCCCAGAGCCTCTTACAATGAGCAGTTCTTC.

The chain uses TRBV28 and TRBJ2-1; 14 bases are shared with TRBD2. V was clipped by 5 bases and J by 14 bases; unmatched bases: 11. CDR1 is MDHEN and CDR2 is SYDVKM in the germline V gene. This CDR3 region has 15 residues. CDR3 nucleotides: TGTGCCAGCAGTCCCCCGGGACTAGCGGGAGTACGGAAGTTCTTC. Protein product: CASSPPGLAGVRKFF.

Comments on this clonotype: This may stem from a read error, because a much larger clone lies one nucleotide away. The chain is built from TRBV19 and TRBJ2-3; TRBD2 might be the D (6 bases). Germline CDR1 reads LNHDA; CDR2 reads SQIVND (reference sequence). V shed 3 bases and J shed 2 bases, with 15 bases lying between them. The CDR3 loop spans 16 amino acids. The CDR3 here is CASSISSDRVTDTQYF. CDR3 in DNA: TGTGCCAGTAGTATTTCTAGCGACCGCGTCACAGATACGCAGTATTTT.

The gene calls are TRBV7-8 and TRBJ2-3, with D maybe TRBD2 (5 bases). The CDR3 totals 16 residues. CDR1 SGHVS and CDR2 FQNEAQ come from the germline V gene. V lost 5 bases and J lost 1, with 16 bases in between. This CDR3 is CASSPSEGSGTDTQYF. CDR3 DNA sequence: TGTGCCAGCAGCCCAAGTGAGGGTAGCGGCACAGATACGCAGTATTTT. Drawing the rest from reference TRBV7-8 and TRBJ2-3, the complete variable domain is GAGVSQSPRYKVAKRGQDVALRCDPISGHVSLFWYQQALGQGPEFLTYFQNEAQLDKSGLPSDRFFAERPEGSVSTLKIQRTQQEDSAVYLCASSPSEGSGTDTQYFGPGTRLTVL.

The table lists this clonotype with a few counts. A read error is possible here, since a much larger clone lies one base away. The V gene is TRBV7-6, the J gene TRBJ1-2, with D unclear. The CDR3 runs to 14 residues. Germline assignment: CDR1 SGHVS and CDR2 FNYEAQ. The CDR3 bases are TGTGCCAGCGGCTTAGCGGGCGGGAACTATGGCTACACCTTC. Translated: CASGLAGGNYGYTF.

This clonotype occurred many times. The genes are TRBV6-1 and TRBJ2-7; D assignment may be TRBD1 or TRBD2 (5 bases each). This CDR3 is 14 amino acids long. Trimming stripped 4 bases from V and 3 bases from J, with 13 bases between. Germline-derived CDR1 and CDR2 are MNHNS and SASEGT. The chain's CDR3 is CASSAAGTGYEQYF. CDR3 sequence (DNA): TGTGCCAGCAGTGCAGCCGGGACGGGCTACGAGCAGTACTTC.

This clonotype was seen many times. The chain couples TRBV7-3 to TRBJ2-2; 9 bases match TRBD1. V shed 5 bases, J shed 5 bases, and the junction held 3 bases outside the gene matches. Per germline, CDR1 SGHTA and CDR2 FQGTGA. The CDR3 is 14 amino acids. For the CDR3, the DNA is TGTGCCAGCAGCCCACAGGGGGCTACCGGGGAGCTGTTTTTT. Amino acids: CASSPQGATGELFF.

The chain has TRBV28 and TRBJ2-7, with 11 bases lining up with TRBD2. V was pared by 4 bases and J by 6 bases, with 8 bases of the junction left unmatched. The V gene's germline CDR1 is MDHEN and CDR2 SYDVKM. The CDR3 is 15 residues long. The CDR3 nucleotides read TGTGCCAGCAGTTCAACTAGCGGGAGTCTCCGCGAGCAGTACTTC. As protein: CASSSTSGSLREQYF. Based on the CDR3 plus reference TRBV28 and TRBJ2-7, the full variable domain is DVKVTQSSRYLVKRTGEKVFLECVQDMDHENMFWYRQDPGLGLRLIYFSYDVKMKEKGDIPEGYSVSREKKERFSLILESASTNQTSMYLCASSSTSGSLREQYFGPGTRLTVT.

This clonotype was counted many times. V is TRBV7-9 and J is TRBJ2-7, with 9 bases identical to TRBD2. There are 16 residues in the CDR3. Per germline, CDR1 SEHNR and CDR2 FQNEAQ (reference sequence). The V and J ends lost 4 bases and 6 bases, in that order; junction bases with no gene match: 13. CDR3 loop: CASSSARLAGYREQYF. Here the CDR3 DNA reads TGTGCCAGCAGCTCCGCGAGGCTAGCGGGATATCGCGAGCAGTACTTC.

This clonotype was seen repeatedly, ten times or more. The V call is TRBV2, the J call TRBJ2-1; TRBD2 matches at 7 bases. The CDR3 has 13 amino acids. V shed 5 bases, J shed 9 bases, and the junction held 7 bases outside the gene matches. Germline lookup yields CDR1 SNHLY and CDR2 FYNNEI. CDR3 coding DNA: TGTGCCAGCAGTTGGGGGGGTAAAGGTGAGCAGTTCTTC. Amino acid sequence: CASSWGGKGEQFF.

V usage is TRBV12-3 or TRBV12-4 and J usage is TRBJ2-2; no firm D call. The V and J ends lost 2 bases and 7 bases respectively, with 23 bases between them. The CDR3 loop spans 18 amino acids. The CDR3 coding sequence is TGTGCCAGCAGTTTATCGATGGAAGGATCTCGGTTGATCGGGGAGCTGTTTTTT. Residues: CASSLSMEGSRLIGELFF.

The chain is built from TRBV3-1 and TRBJ2-5; 8 bases line up with TRBD2. V shed 1 base and J 3 bases; nucleotides not matched to a gene: 13. The CDR3 is 18 amino acids. Germline values: CDR1 LGHDT, CDR2 YNNKEL (reference sequence). The CDR3 loop is CASSQGRIAGQKKETQYF. The CDR3 coding sequence is TGTGCCAGCAGCCAAGGCCGGATAGCGGGACAAAAGAAAGAGACCCAGTACTTC.

At least ten counts were recorded for this clonotype. The J gene is TRBJ2-7, the V gene TRBV13; D remains unclear. This CDR3 has 12 residues. Germline CDR1 and CDR2: PRHDT and FYEKMQ (reference sequence). V was trimmed by 3 bases and J by 3 bases, leaving 6 bases between them. The CDR3 nucleotides read TGTGCCAGCAGCTTGAGTCGCTACGAGCAGTACTTC. It yields the protein CASSLSRYEQYF. Filled out from reference TRBV13 and TRBJ2-7, the complete variable domain reads AAGVIQSPRHLIKEKRETATLKCYPIPRHDTVYWYQQGPGQDPQFLISFYEKMQSDKGSIPDRFSAQQFSDYHSELNMSSLELGDSALYFCASSLSRYEQYFGPGTRLTVT.

This clonotype has a count of ten or more. The CDR3: CASSVGVRDEQFF. In DNA form, the CDR3 reads TGTGCCAGCAGCGTAGGGGTTCGGGATGAGCAGTTCTTC. The rearrangement links TRBV9 to TRBJ2-1; no firm D call. CDR1 and CDR2 (germline): SGDLS, YYNGEE. The CDR3 contains 13 residues. The V and J ends lost 0 bases and 8 bases respectively, with 9 bases between them.

Remarks on this clonotype: Because it lacks the conserved phenylalanine or tryptophan at the end, this CDR3 is likely a read error. The rearrangement uses TRBV29-1 and TRBJ2-2; D not resolved. The germline V gene has CDR1 SQVTM and CDR2 ANQGSEA. V dropped 6 bases and J dropped 5 bases, with 13 bases sitting between them. This CDR3 is 13 amino acids long. CDR3 bases: TGCAGCGTCGGTGACCCAAAAACCGGGGAGCTGTTTGTT. Protein: CSVGDPKTGELFV.

As for this clonotype: This may be a read error, as it is one base from a much larger clone. This chain links TRBV24-1 with TRBJ1-5; D unclear. The CDR3 totals 12 residues. Trimming removed 4 bases at V and 9 bases at J, with 9 bases between. Per germline, CDR1 KGHDR and CDR2 SFDVKD. The CDR3 sequence: CATSETWVPQHF. The CDR3 nucleotides are TGTGCCACCAGTGAAACATGGGTGCCCCAGCATTTT.

This CDR3 is CASSMGGTYEQYF. In DNA, the CDR3 is TGTGCCAGCAGCATGGGCGGGACCTACGAGCAGTACTTC. This chain connects TRBV5-6 to TRBJ2-7; D may be TRBD2 (6 bases). Deletions cut 4 bases from V and 2 bases from J, with 10 bases between. CDR3 length: 13 amino acids. Germline CDR1 is SGHDT and CDR2 is YYEEEE.

Of note for this clonotype: A much larger clone differs from this one at a single base, so this may be a read error. V gene TRBV20-1 combines with J gene TRBJ2-1, with TRBD1 matching over 7 bases. CDR3 length: 14 residues. Germline V gene data show CDR1 as DFQATT and CDR2 as SNEGSKA (reference sequence). The CDR3 nucleotides read TGCAGTGCTAACCGACAGGGCCGTTGGAATGGGCAGTTCTTC. This encodes CSANRQGRWNGQFF.

The table lists this clonotype with a few counts. A read error may be the cause here, since a much bigger clone is one base away. The chain uses TRBV18 and TRBJ2-1; 9 bases fit TRBD1. The CDR3 contains 17 residues. Germline V gene data show CDR1 as KGHSH and CDR2 as LQKENI. Here the CDR3 reads CASSPSSGQGRWNGQFF. CDR3 coding DNA: TGTGCCAGCAGCCCGTCCTCGGGACAGGGCCGATGGAATGGGCAGTTCTTC.

This clonotype was recorded at least ten times. The chain is built from TRBV20-1 and TRBJ1-2, with 7 bases fitting TRBD1. J was trimmed by 5 bases and V by 1 base; bases with no gene match: 4. Germline V lookup: CDR1 DFQATT, CDR2 SNEGSKA (reference sequence). The CDR3 is made up of 13 amino acids. CDR3 in DNA: TGCAGTGCTAGAGGGAAGGGGGCGTATGGCTACACCTTC. It encodes CSARGKGAYGYTF.

Ten or more counts support this clonotype. The chain links TRBV20-1 to TRBJ2-5; 7 positions agree with TRBD2. Losses at the gene ends were 6 bases for V and 4 bases for J; bases not matched to a gene: 14. Per germline, CDR1 DFQATT and CDR2 SNEGSKA (reference sequence). The CDR3 is 15 residues long. DNA for the CDR3: TGCAGTGCATCGGGGCCGGGATGGGGGGGAGAGACCCAGTACTTC. Protein: CSASGPGWGGETQYF.

The sample holds one count of this clonotype. The germline gene is not matched at one end of the junction; a read error may be the cause. The chain has TRBV7-9 and TRBJ1-3; D is unresolved. This CDR3 is built from 15 residues. Germline lookup yields CDR1 SEHNR and CDR2 FQNEAQ (reference sequence). The CDR3 loop is CASSLVGSSGTTIYF. The DNA of the CDR3 is TGTGCCAGCAGCTTGGTAGGAAGCTCTGGAACCACCATATATTTT.

This clonotype was found many times. The rearrangement uses TRBV20-1 and TRBJ2-7; D is uncertain. Trimming pared 4 bases from V and 2 bases from J, leaving 15 bases between. From germline, CDR1 is DFQATT and CDR2 SNEGSKA (reference sequence). The CDR3 is 14 residues long. The CDR3: CSAISSPFTYEQYF. Here the CDR3 DNA reads TGCAGTGCTATAAGTTCCCCTTTCACCTACGAGCAGTACTTC.

This clonotype occurred many times. The chain employs TRBV7-8 and TRBJ2-3, with D maybe TRBD1 (6 bases). Germline V gene data show CDR1 as SGHVS and CDR2 as FQNEAQ. The CDR3 runs to 15 residues. V shed 1 base and J shed 0 bases, with 8 bases lying between them. The CDR3 here is CASSLGDTSTDTQYF. The CDR3 DNA reads TGTGCCAGCAGCTTAGGGGACACGAGCACAGATACGCAGTATTTT.

This clonotype was detected ten times or more. J is TRBJ2-1 and V is TRBV5-1; no reliable D call. The CDR3 contains 11 residues. Trimming removed 5 bases at V and 4 bases at J, with 4 bases between. The germline V gene has CDR1 SGHRS and CDR2 YFSETQ. In DNA, the CDR3 is TGCGCCAGCAGGGATTACAATGAGCAGTTCTTC. This translates into CASRDYNEQFF. Together with reference TRBV5-1 and TRBJ2-1, the CDR3 gives the full variable domain: KAGVTQTPRYLIKTRGQQVTLSCSPISGHRSVSWYQQTPGQGLQFLFEYFSETQRNKGNFPGRFSGRQFSNSRSEMNVSTLELGDSALYLCASRDYNEQFFGPGTRLTVL.

This clonotype was counted at least ten times. This chain uses TRBV7-9 with TRBJ2-1, with 14 nucleotides matching TRBD2. The junction had 8 bases not matched to a gene; V was cut back by 4 bases and J by 9 bases. The CDR3 consists of 16 residues. Germline V lookup: CDR1 SEHNR, CDR2 FQNEAQ (reference sequence). As DNA, the CDR3 is TGTGCCAGCAGCTCAAGAAGACTAGCGGGAGGGCCTGAGCAGTTCTTC. This encodes CASSSRRLAGGPEQFF.